This T cell receptor (beta chain) was recovered during a study of control samples from healthy donors and cancer patients. The V gene's germline CDR1 is LNHDA and CDR2 SQIVND (reference sequence). There are 15 residues in the CDR3. Trimming removed 2 bases at V and 4 bases at J, with 12 bases between. Sequencing used immunoSEQ multiplex PCR; TCRdb keeps in-frame clones, though not all of them. This sample has about 140,000 clones, with about 88% found just once. This sequence joins TRBV19 and TRBJ1-5, with D unclear. The specimen was blood. This clonotype was obtained from a woman younger than 45 in good health. The CDR3 DNA reads as TGTGCCAGTAGTATAACCGTCAGCCCAAATCAGCCCCAGCATTTT. Translation: CASSITVSPNQPQHF.